The T cell receptor (beta chain) described here comes from a study of cytomegalovirus exposure and HLA in healthy donors. Study-level results: Cytomegalovirus status, reportedly, was diagnosed with high specificity and sensitivity by the classifier. Productive status was seen about 90% or about 30% of the time for most TCR beta V segments in an earlier analysis.

V lost 0 bases and J lost 2, with 10 bases in between. This CDR3 spans 15 amino acids. The germline CDR1 and CDR2 sequences are SGDLS and YYNGEE. The PCR employed 60 Vbeta primers together with 13 Jbeta primers. The table came from immunoSEQ multiplex PCR; TCRdb's copy has only in-frame clones and leaves some out. Among 110,000 or so clones listed, 77% were seen once. Comments on this clone: The antigen remains undetermined.

This TCR was recovered from a man between 35 and 55 years old in good health and CMV-seropositive. Sequenced material: PBMCs. The J gene is TRBJ2-3, the V gene TRBV9, with a tentative D call TRBD1 (6 bases). The CDR3 region has the DNA TGTGCCAGCAGCGTAGTGGGGACATACACAGATACGCAGTATTTT. Translating it yields CASSVVGTYTDTQYF.